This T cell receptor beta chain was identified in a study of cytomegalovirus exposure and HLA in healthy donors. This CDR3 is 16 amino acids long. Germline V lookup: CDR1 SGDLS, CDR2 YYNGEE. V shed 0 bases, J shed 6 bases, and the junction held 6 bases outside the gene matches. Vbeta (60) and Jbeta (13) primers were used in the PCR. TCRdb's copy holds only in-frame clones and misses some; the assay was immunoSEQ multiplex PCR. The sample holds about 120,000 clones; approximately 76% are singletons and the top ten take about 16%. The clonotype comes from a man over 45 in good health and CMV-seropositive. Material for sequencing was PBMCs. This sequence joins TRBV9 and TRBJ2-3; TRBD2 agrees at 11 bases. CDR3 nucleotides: TGTGCCAGCAGCGTAGGGCTAGCGGGAGGTGGGGATACGCAGTATTTT. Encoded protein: CASSVGLAGGGDTQYF.